Listed here is a single T cell receptor (beta chain). What it binds is not known. The CDR3 contains 16 residues. The V end was cut by 2 bases, the J end by 2 bases, with 15 bases between. Germline lookup yields CDR1 ENHRY and CDR2 SYGVKD. TCRdb's copy holds only in-frame clones and misses some; the assay was immunoSEQ multiplex PCR. The data hold roughly 200,000 clones, with 91% observed a single time. The data were taken from a study of T cell responses to AZD1222 COVID-19 vaccine. The study, taken as a whole, reports: Per reports, nearly half of all spike-specific TCRs target regions that are unmutated in variants.

The sequence was obtained from an adult who received the AZD1222 COVID-19 vaccine. The V gene is TRBV10-3, the J gene TRBJ1-2; TRBD1 is a possible D gene (5 bases). The material was peripheral blood, obtained 28 days after the second AZD1222 dose. The CDR3 reads CAISETGRATNYGYTF. The CDR3 DNA sequence: TGTGCCATCAGTGAGACAGGACGGGCAACAAACTATGGCTACACCTTC.